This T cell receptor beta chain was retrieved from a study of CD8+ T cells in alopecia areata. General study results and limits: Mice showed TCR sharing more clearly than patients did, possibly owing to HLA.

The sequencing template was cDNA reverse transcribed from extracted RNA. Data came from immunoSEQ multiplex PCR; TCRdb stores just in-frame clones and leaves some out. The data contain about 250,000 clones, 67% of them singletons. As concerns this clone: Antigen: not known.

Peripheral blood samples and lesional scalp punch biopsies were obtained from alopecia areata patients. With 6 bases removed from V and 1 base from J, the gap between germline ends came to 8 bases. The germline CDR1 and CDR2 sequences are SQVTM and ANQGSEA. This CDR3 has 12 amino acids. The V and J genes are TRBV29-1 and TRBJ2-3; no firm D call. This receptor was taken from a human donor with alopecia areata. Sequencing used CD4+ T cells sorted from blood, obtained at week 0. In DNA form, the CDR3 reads TGCAGCGTCCGAGTAGGCACAGATACGCAGTATTTT. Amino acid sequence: CSVRVGTDTQYF.